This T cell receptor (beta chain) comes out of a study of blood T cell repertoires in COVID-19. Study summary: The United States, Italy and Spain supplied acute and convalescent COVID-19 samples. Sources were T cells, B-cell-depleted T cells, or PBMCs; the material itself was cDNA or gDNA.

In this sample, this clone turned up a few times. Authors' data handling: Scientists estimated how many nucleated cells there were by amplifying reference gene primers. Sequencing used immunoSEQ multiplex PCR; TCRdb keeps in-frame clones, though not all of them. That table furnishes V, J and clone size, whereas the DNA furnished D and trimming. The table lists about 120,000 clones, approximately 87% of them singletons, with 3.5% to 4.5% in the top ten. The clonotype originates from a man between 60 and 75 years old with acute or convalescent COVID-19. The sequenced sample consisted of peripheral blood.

This chain's CDR3 is CASSPGQRGAEQYF. CDR3 bases: TGTGCCAGCAGTCCCGGACAGAGAGGAGCCGAGCAGTACTTC. The rearrangement links TRBV28 to TRBJ2-7; maybe TRBD1 (6 bases). The V gene lost 5 bases and the J gene lost 6 bases, with 17 bases spanning the gap. Germline CDR1 reads MDHEN; CDR2 reads SYDVKM. The CDR3 loop spans 14 amino acids.